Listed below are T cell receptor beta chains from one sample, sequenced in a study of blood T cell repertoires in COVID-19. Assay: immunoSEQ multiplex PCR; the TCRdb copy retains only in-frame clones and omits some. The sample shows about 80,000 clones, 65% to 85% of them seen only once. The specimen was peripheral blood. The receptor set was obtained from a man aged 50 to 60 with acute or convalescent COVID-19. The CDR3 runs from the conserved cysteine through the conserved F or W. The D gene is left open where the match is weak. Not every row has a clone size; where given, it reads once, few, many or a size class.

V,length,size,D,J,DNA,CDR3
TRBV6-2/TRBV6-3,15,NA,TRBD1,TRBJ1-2,TGTGCCAGCAGTTACCCGGGACAGGGGACCCCTCGGGGCACCTTC,CASSYPGQGTPRGTF
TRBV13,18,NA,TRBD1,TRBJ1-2,TGTGCCAGCGGTGGGGCCGGGACAGGGGGCGGAAAGGACTATGGCTACACCTTC,CASGGAGTGGGKDYGYTF
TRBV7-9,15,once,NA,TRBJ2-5,TGTGCCAGCAGCTCCACCGGGGGAGCGGGTGAGACCCAGTACTTC,CASSSTGGAGETQYF
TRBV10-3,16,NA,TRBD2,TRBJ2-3,TGTGCCATCAGTGAGTCCGCGCGGGAGAGGCCAGATACGCAGTATTTT,CAISESARERPDTQYF
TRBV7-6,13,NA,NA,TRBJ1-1,TGTGCCAGCAGCTTAGACAGCTACACTGAAGCTTTCTTT,CASSLDSYTEAFF
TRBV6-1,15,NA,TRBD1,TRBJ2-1,TGTGCCAGCAGTGACCTCAGACAGGGCGCCCATGAGCAGTTCTTC,CASSDLRQGAHEQFF
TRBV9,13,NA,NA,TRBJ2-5,TGTGCCAGCAGCGTGGGAGGTCCAGAGACCCAGTACTTC,CASSVGGPETQYF
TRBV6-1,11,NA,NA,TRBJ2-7,TGTGCCAGCAGTGACCACTACGAGCAGTACTTC,CASSDHYEQYF
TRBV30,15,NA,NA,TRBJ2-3,TGTGCCTGGAGTCCAGGGGACTACCCTGGGGATACGCAGTATTTT,CAWSPGDYPGDTQYF
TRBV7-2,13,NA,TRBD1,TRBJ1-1,TGTGCCAGCAGAGGACAGGCCGACACTGAAGCTTTCTTT,CASRGQADTEAFF
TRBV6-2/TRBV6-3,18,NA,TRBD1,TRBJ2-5,TGTGCCAGCAGTTACGATAGGACCGGGACAGGGAAACAAGAGACCCAGTACTTC,CASSYDRTGTGKQETQYF
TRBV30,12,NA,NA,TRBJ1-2,TGTGCCTGGAGTGTTACAGCCTATGGCTACACCTTC,CAWSVTAYGYTF
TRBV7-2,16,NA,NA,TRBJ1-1,TGTGCCAGCAGCTTAGCGTCCGGCAGGGCCCTCGGCGAAGCTTTCTTT,CASSLASGRALGEAFF
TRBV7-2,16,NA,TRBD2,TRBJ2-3,TGTGCCAGCAGCCCCAGACTAGCGGGGGGTGCAGATACGCAGTATTTT,CASSPRLAGGADTQYF
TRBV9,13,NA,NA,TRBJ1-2,TGTGCCAGCAGCGTAGCGGGGGACTATGGCTACACCTTC,CASSVAGDYGYTF
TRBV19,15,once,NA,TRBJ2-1,TGTGCCAGTAGTACCGGGACATCATCCTACAATGAGCAGTTCTTC,CASSTGTSSYNEQFF
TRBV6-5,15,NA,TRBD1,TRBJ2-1,TGTGCCAGCAGTTACTCCCGGGACAGGGTGGATGAGCAGTTCTTC,CASSYSRDRVDEQFF
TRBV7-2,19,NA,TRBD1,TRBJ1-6,TGTGCCAGCAGCTTACAACTTATAACAGGGGGCGCTCATAATTCACCCCTCCACTTT,CASSLQLITGGAHNSPLHF
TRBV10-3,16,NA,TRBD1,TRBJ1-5,TGTGCCATCAGTCCAACAGGGGGCGGGGGCAATCAGCCCCAGCATTTT,CAISPTGGGGNQPQHF
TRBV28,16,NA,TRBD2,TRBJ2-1,TGTGCCAGCAGTTCCATTAGCGGGAGGGCGTACAATGAGCAGTTCTTC,CASSSISGRAYNEQFF
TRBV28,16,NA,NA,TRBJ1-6,TGTGCCAGCAGTTCCGTCAAAGCGGTCAGGAATTCACCCCTCCACTTT,CASSSVKAVRNSPLHF
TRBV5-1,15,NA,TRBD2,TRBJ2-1,TGCGCCAGCAGCCAGCTAGCGGGGGGAATCAATGAGCAGTTCTTC,CASSQLAGGINEQFF
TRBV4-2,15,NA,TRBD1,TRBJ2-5,TGTGCCAGCAGCCAATACAGGGGGCCGAGAGAGACCCAGTACTTC,CASSQYRGPRETQYF
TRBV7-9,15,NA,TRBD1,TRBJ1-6,TGTGCCAGCAGCTTAGGACAGGGAGATAATTCACCCCTCCACTTT,CASSLGQGDNSPLHF
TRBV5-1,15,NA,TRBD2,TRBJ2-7,TGCGCCAGCAGCCCTCCGGGACTAGGGTACAACGAGCAGTACTTC,CASSPPGLGYNEQYF
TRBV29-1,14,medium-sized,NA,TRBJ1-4,TGCAGCGCGGGATCTCAGGGAACTAATGAAAAACTGTTTTTT,CSAGSQGTNEKLFF
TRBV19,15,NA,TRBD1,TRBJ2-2,TGTGCCAGTAGTATGGGACAGGTGAACACCGGGGAGCTGTTTTTT,CASSMGQVNTGELFF
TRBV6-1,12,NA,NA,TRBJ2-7,TGTGCCAGCAGTGAGTGGGAGCGTGAGCAGTACTTC,CASSEWEREQYF
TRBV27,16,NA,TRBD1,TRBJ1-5,TGTGCCAGCAGTTTGAACCGGGACAGGGAGAATCAGCCCCAGCATTTT,CASSLNRDRENQPQHF
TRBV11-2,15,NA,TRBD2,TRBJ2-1,TGTGCCAGCAGCTTATGGGGACTAGCGGAGGATGAGCAGTTCTTC,CASSLWGLAEDEQFF
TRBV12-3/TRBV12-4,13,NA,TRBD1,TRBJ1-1,TGTGCCAGCACCGGGACAGGGCCGAAAGGGGCTTTCTTT,CASTGTGPKGAFF
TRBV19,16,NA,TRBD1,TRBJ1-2,TGTGCCAGTAGTTCGGGACAGGGGATTTCGTCGTTAGGCTACACCTTC,CASSSGQGISSLGYTF
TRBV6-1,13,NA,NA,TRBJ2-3,TGTGCCAGCAGTGAATGGAGGGAAAATACGCAGTATTTT,CASSEWRENTQYF
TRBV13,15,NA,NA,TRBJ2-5,TGTGCCAGCAGTTATATAGCGGACACCCAAGAGACCCAGTACTTC,CASSYIADTQETQYF
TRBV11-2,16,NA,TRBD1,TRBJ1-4,TGTGCCAGCAGCTTCGTTGGGACAGGGTTGAAAGAAAAACTGTTTTTT,CASSFVGTGLKEKLFF
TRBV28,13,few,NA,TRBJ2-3,TGTGCCAGCAGGAAACAGGGAACAGATACGCAGTATTTT,CASRKQGTDTQYF
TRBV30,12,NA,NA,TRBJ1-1,TGTGCCTGGAGTCCAACAGGAGCTGAAGCTTTCTTT,CAWSPTGAEAFF
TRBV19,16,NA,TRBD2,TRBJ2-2,TGTGCCAGTGCGGGGCTAGCGGGAGATATCGCCGGGGAGCTGTTTTTT,CASAGLAGDIAGELFF
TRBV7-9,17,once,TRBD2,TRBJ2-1,TGTGCCAGCAGCCCCCGGGCTAGCGGGTCCTTCGGGAATGAGCAGTTCTTC,CASSPRASGSFGNEQFF
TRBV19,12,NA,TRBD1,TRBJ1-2,TGTGCCAGTAGTTTCACAGGGGGCGGCTACACCTTC,CASSFTGGGYTF
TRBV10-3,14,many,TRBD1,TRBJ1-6,TGTGCCATCAGGCAGACAGGGACTAATTCACCCCTCCACTTT,CAIRQTGTNSPLHF
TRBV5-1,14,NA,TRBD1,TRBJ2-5,TGCGCCAGCAGCTTGGCCACAGGGGCAGAGACCCAGTACTTC,CASSLATGAETQYF
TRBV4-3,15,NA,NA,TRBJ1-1,TGCGCCAGCAGCAGGGAACGAGGGATCCGGACTGAAGCTTTCTTT,CASSRERGIRTEAFF
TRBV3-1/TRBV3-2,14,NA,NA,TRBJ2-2,TGTGCCAGCAGCCGCCAGGAAGGCACCGGGGAGCTGTTTTTT,CASSRQEGTGELFF